The TCR beta chain described here comes from a study of Graves' ophthalmopathy and Graves' hyperthyroidism (dated by TCRdb to between 2017 and 2018). Regarding the study in general: Peripheral blood was collected at initial diagnosis, prior to any treatment. To tell Graves' ophthalmopathy apart from Graves' hyperthyroidism, and to predict which patients would progress to ophthalmopathy, the study relied on TCR beta repertoire signatures. In total, 135 blood samples were TCR-sequenced: around 42 ophthalmopathy, under 85 hyperthyroidism and approximately 17 hyperthyroidism-to-ophthalmopathy patients. To explore V-J signatures distinguishing ophthalmopathy from hyperthyroidism, a discovery set of more than 95 patients (roughly 45 ophthalmopathy, over 55 stable hyperthyroidism) was enrolled. For independent validation, a separate cohort was made up of 18 hyperthyroidism patients plus 17 patients who later progressed from hyperthyroidism to ophthalmopathy. In roughly 6 hyperthyroidism patients, the T-cell repertoire of thyroid tissue was compared with the T-cell repertoire of blood. After sampling, hyperthyroidism patients received methimazole starting at 30 mg daily, and ophthalmopathy patients received high-dose intravenous methylprednisolone. Broader findings and caveats from the paper: Sample size was not statistically predetermined, and group allocation was not concealed from the investigators. Ophthalmopathy was separated from stable hyperthyroidism by the 13-signature model with just under 90% sensitivity and approximately 84% specificity in cross-validation and with 80%/75% in the test set. In validation, the model predicted ophthalmopathy progression with 55% to 71% sensitivity and about 77% specificity; roughly 12 predicted patients were CT-confirmed with GO in a median of about 7.1 months. Most of the expanded thyroid clonotypes with a frequency above 0.001 were also detected in blood, and it was suggested that the thyroid immune response may be reflected by blood repertoires.

The CDR3 holds 13 amino acids from the cysteine to the phenylalanine. The DNA shown is the 39-base CDR3, in frame from base 1. CDR1 MDHEN and CDR2 SYDVKM were looked up in the germline V gene. Relative to germline, V is 3 bases shorter and J is 8 bases shorter, with 10 bases between their ends. This clonotype showed up many times. Its antigen is currently not known. Base qualities are missing; no much larger clone stands one base away. TCR beta CDR3 regions were amplified from RNA transcripts for repertoire sequencing. A first-round RT-PCR used HTBI primers with the Qiagen OneStep RT-PCR kit, followed by a second-round multiplex PCR, size selection and purification. Sequencing of the libraries was carried out on an Illumina HiSeq2000 in paired-end mode with 100 bp reads. The paper's processing steps were these. SOAPnuke was used to process the reads, removing any read that contained adapters or uncalled bases, had a mean Phred below 15, or lacked an exact match to the constant primer or identifier. COPE v1.2.5 was used to merge high-quality paired reads. Clonotypes were defined as unique nucleotide sequences and were aligned to IMGT TRB V, D and J references using MiTCR v1.1. The analysis was limited to V-J combinations with a frequency above 0.0001, which together covered 98% to 99.2% of repertoires. For each V-J combination, a TCR clonal expansion and chaos score was defined as F50 clonal expansion divided by the chaos observed in the TCRdist matrix. Welch's t-statistics and random forest were used to reduce the features to about a dozen V-J combinations, which were then used as input to a naive Bayes classifier. The Morisita-Horn index was used to measure how similar the thyroid and blood repertoires were. TCRdb's own reprocessing of the public reads used fastp at Q25 and MiXCR and kept productive beta chains. Entries that share a CDR3 protein sequence are merged under the most common genes and DNA. In this record, the V and J calls reflect TCRdb's handling and not the investigators' own analysis. The table for this sample lists almost 40,000 distinct CDR3 sequences; around half of them were counted only once. Roughly 25% of the sample comes from the top ten.

Hyperthyroidism was defined as stable when no progression to ophthalmopathy occurred within 18 months of follow-up. Hyperthyroidism patients were newly diagnosed, were aged 18 to 65 years, and had a disease duration under 2 months. Patients with other autoimmune diseases, uncontrolled infections, pregnancy or lactation were excluded from the study. Diagnosis was based on clinical symptoms, serum thyroxine, TRAb, thyroid ultrasound and orbital computed tomography. Using Ficoll-Paque density gradient centrifugation, PBMCs were isolated from 9.5 to 10 ml of fresh peripheral blood. Total RNA was extracted with Trizol reagent and quality-checked on an Agilent 2100 Bioanalyzer.

The source is an adult woman with stable Graves' hyperthyroidism. The chain is made from TRBV28 and TRBJ1-4, and perhaps TRBD1 as D gene, on 5 matching bases. Material: peripheral blood. The DNA reads as follows: TGTGCCAGCAGTTTTGGGGGTTTGGAAAAACTGTTTTTT. Its product reads: CASSFGGLEKLFF.